The source of this T cell receptor beta chain is a study of blood T cell repertoires in COVID-19. Turning to the study itself: COVID-19 samples from acute and convalescent phases originated in the United States, Italy and Spain. Sources were T cells, B-cell-depleted T cells, or PBMCs; the material itself was cDNA or gDNA.

In the source study's methods: Amplification with reference gene primers provided the estimates of nucleated cell counts. Libraries were prepared by immunoSEQ multiplex PCR; TCRdb keeps only in-frame clonotypes and omits some of them. That table gives V, J and clone size, and the DNA gave D and trimming. Among under 400,000 clones listed, 90% were seen once. Germline CDR1 is MRHNA and CDR2 is SNTAGT. Unmatched junction bases numbered 1, after V lost 3 bases and J lost 2 bases. This CDR3 is 14 amino acids long. J is TRBJ1-5 and V is TRBV6-4; TRBD1 matches at 7 bases. This sequence was found in a man between 18 and 35 years old with active or convalescent COVID-19. Material: peripheral blood. The CDR3 here is CASSETGGNQPQHF. Written as DNA, the CDR3 is TGTGCCAGCAGTGAAACAGGGGGCAATCAGCCCCAGCATTTT.